A single sample is the source of the 13 T cell receptor beta chains below, sequenced in a study of human T cells and chemical hapten exposure. TCRdb reanalysed the RACE reads using MiXCR and keeps one entry per CDR3 protein. In the table there are under 400,000 distinct CDR3 sequences, 4.5% to 5.5% of which are singletons. Specified time point: pre-sensitization, week 0. The treatment: therapeutic diphenylcyclopropenone sensitization with weekly scalp DPC. Sequences were derived from whole blood, sampled in connection with sensitization to the hapten diphenylcyclopropenone (DPC). These receptors came from a woman aged 50 to 65 with alopecia areata. Some clones in this sample may be carry-over from other donors' samples.

The CDR3 sequence: CASSLARNSNQPQHF. The CDR3 nucleotides read TGTGCCAGCAGCTTAGCGAGGAATAGCAATCAGCCCCAGCATTTT. The J gene is TRBJ1-5, the V gene TRBV7-2, with no clear D. From germline, CDR1 is SGHTA and CDR2 FQGNSA. This CDR3 comprises 15 residues. Trimming removed 0 bases from V and 0 bases from J, with 6 bases in between.

In its sample, this clonotype was seen many times. The chain carries TRBV12-3 or TRBV12-4 and TRBJ1-6, with 7 bases matching TRBD1. The V gene end was trimmed by 3 bases and the J gene end by 8 bases; junction bases not matched to a gene: 10. The CDR3 is 16 amino acids. Written as DNA, the CDR3 is TGTGCCAGCAGTTTCACAGGGGAAAAGGGGGATTCACCCCTCCACTTT. Its protein product is CASSFTGEKGDSPLHF.

V is TRBV3-1 and J is TRBJ2-3; a weak D match, TRBD2 (5 bases). Per the germline V gene, CDR1 is LGHDT and CDR2 is YNNKEL (reference sequence). Trimming took off 3 bases at V and 1 base at J, with 11 bases between the two ends. The CDR3 runs 15 residues. The CDR3 coding sequence is TGTGCCAGCAGCCAGAGGAGCGGCCGCACAGATACGCAGTATTTT. Translation: CASSQRSGRTDTQYF.

This chain joins TRBV7-2 and TRBJ2-7, with D perhaps TRBD1 (5 bases). CDR3 size: 14 residues. Germline values: CDR1 SGHTA, CDR2 FQGNSA. Trimming shortened V by 1 base and J by 7 bases, and 14 bases separated the two germline ends. Here the CDR3 DNA reads TGTGCCAGCAGCTTAGAATCCAGGGCTGAGGAGCAGTACTTC. Its translation: CASSLESRAEEQYF.

As concerns this clonotype: At one boundary the junction diverges from the germline segment, which might be a read error. The chain carries TRBV3-1 and TRBJ1-1; D is unresolved. This CDR3 contains 15 residues. Germline CDR1 LGHDT, CDR2 YNNKEL (reference sequence). The DNA of the CDR3 is TGTGCCAGCAGCCAAGCGGCAGCGAAGAACACTGAAGCTTACTTT. This gives the protein CASSQAAAKNTEAYF.

Notes on this clonotype: A read error may be the cause here, since a much bigger clone is one base away. This chain connects TRBV5-6 to TRBJ2-7; a weak D match, TRBD1 (5 bases). The germline V gene encodes CDR1 SGHDT and CDR2 YYEEEE. This CDR3 contains 13 residues. The V and J ends lost 4 bases and 1 base respectively, with 9 bases between them. The DNA for the CDR3 is TGTGCCAGCAGCACGACAGTGTCCTACGAGCAGTACTTC. Its translation: CASSTTVSYEQYF.

This clonotype showed up many times. The chain combines TRBV24-1 with TRBJ2-3, with D perhaps TRBD1 (6 bases). The CDR3 length is 16 residues. Germline CDR1 reads KGHDR; CDR2 reads SFDVKD. Trimming removed 1 base at V and 1 base at J, with 11 bases between. This CDR3 is CATSDFRGSGTDTQYF. CDR3 nucleotides: TGTGCCACCAGTGATTTTAGGGGGAGCGGCACAGATACGCAGTATTTT.

This clonotype was seen ten or more times. V is TRBV5-1 and J is TRBJ2-4; 8 nucleotides align to TRBD1. CDR3 length: 13 amino acids. V shed 2 bases, J shed 8 bases, and the junction held 3 bases outside the gene matches. Germline CDR1 SGHRS, CDR2 YFSETQ. For the CDR3, the DNA is TGCGCCAGCAGCTTTACAGGGGGAGACATTCAGTACTTC. Its protein product is CASSFTGGDIQYF.

The J gene is TRBJ2-7, the V gene TRBV28; TRBD1 is a possible D gene (5 bases). CDR3 length: 13 amino acids. V lost 11 bases to trimming and J lost 4 bases, with 18 bases between them. From germline, CDR1 is MDHEN and CDR2 SYDVKM. CDR3 nucleotide sequence: TGTGCCTTCCTCGCCCCAGGGAAGTACGAGCAGTACTTC. The encoded protein is CAFLAPGKYEQYF.

As regards this clonotype: This may come from a read error, since a much larger clone is one base off. Lacking the conserved final phenylalanine or tryptophan, this CDR3 likely reflects a read error. The chain couples TRBV29-1 to TRBJ2-5, with D possibly TRBD2 on 5 matching bases. The CDR3 sequence is 11 residues long. Per germline, CDR1 SQVTM and CDR2 ANQGSEA. V lost 3 bases, J lost 3 bases, and 5 bases lay in between. The CDR3 DNA follows: TGCAGCGTTGAGGAGGAAGAGACCCAGTACCTC. Protein: CSVEEEETQYL.

In this sample, this clonotype turned up a few times. The chain employs TRBV20-1 and TRBJ1-2, with 8 bases that match TRBD1. V lost 5 bases to trimming and J lost 6 bases; unmatched junction nucleotides: 17. This CDR3 is built from 16 residues. Per the germline V gene, CDR1 is DFQATT and CDR2 is SNEGSKA (reference sequence). CDR3 loop: CSALRFLMDREDGYTF. CDR3 DNA sequence: TGCAGTGCTCTTCGCTTCCTAATGGACAGGGAGGATGGCTACACCTTC.

This clonotype was observed at least ten times. The chain combines TRBV6-1 with TRBJ1-6, with no clear D. Germline V gene sequence: CDR1 MNHNS, CDR2 SASEGT. CDR3 length: 16 residues. Trimming pared 2 bases from V and 9 bases from J, leaving 17 bases between. Written as DNA, the CDR3 is TGTGCCAGCAGTGAATGGAGACCTCCGATTAGTTCACCCCTCCACTTT. Encoded protein: CASSEWRPPISSPLHF.

This clonotype was found many times. The V gene is TRBV6-5, the J gene TRBJ1-2; D perhaps matches TRBD1 (5 bases). The CDR3 loop spans 12 amino acids. Trimming took off 6 bases at V and 8 bases at J, with 13 bases between the two ends. Germline values: CDR1 MNHEY, CDR2 SVGAGI. This CDR3 reads CASSWDGNGYTF. CDR3 nucleotides: TGTGCCAGCAGCTGGGACGGGAACGGCTACACCTTC.